This TCR beta chain was profiled in a study of cytomegalovirus exposure and HLA in healthy donors. Points from the study as a whole: The analysis excluded some indistinguishable V segments, including TRBV6-2 and TRBV6-3. For presence/absence analyses, sequencing depth was assumed to be roughly uniform across donors. With further analysis later on, most CMV-associated TCR beta chains appeared HLA-restricted.

This PCR relied on a set of 60 Vbeta primers and 13 Jbeta primers. Repertoires were generated with immunoSEQ multiplex PCR, while TCRdb's copy carries only in-frame clones and drops some. The table has 160,000 or so clones, almost 80% seen once. This CDR3 has 18 residues. The germline CDR1 and CDR2 sequences are MGHRA and YSYEKL. The V and J ends lost 4 bases and 1 base, in that order; junction bases with no gene match: 13. This clone was counted a few times. Antigen unknown. The clonotype was recovered from a male donor in good health and CMV-seronegative. The chain combines TRBV4-1 with TRBJ2-5; 9 nucleotides match TRBD2. Sequencing input: PBMCs. DNA of the CDR3: TGCGCCAGCAGCCCTTTCCTCATAGCGGGAGAGGCCCAAGAGACCCAGTACTTC. Amino acid sequence: CASSPFLIAGEAQETQYF.